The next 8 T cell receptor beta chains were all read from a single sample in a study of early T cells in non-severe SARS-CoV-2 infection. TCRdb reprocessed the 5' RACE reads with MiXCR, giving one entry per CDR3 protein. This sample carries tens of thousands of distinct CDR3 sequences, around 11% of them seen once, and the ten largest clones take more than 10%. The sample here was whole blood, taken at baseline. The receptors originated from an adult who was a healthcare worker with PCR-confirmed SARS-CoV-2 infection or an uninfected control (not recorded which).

In DNA form, the CDR3 reads TGTGCCAGCTCACCTTCCGGACATCACACTGAAGCTTTCTTT. It translates to CASSPSGHHTEAFF. The rearrangement uses TRBV18 and TRBJ1-1, with D tentatively TRBD1 (5 bases). This CDR3 comprises 14 residues. CDR1 KGHSH and CDR2 LQKENI come from the germline V gene. Trimming cost V 3 bases and J 3 bases, with 11 bases left between them. Based on the CDR3 plus reference TRBV18 and TRBJ1-1, the full variable domain is NAGVMQNPRHLVRRRGQEARLRCSPMKGHSHVYWYRQLPEEGLKFMVYLQKENIIDESGMPKERFSAEFPKEGPSILRIQQVVRGDSAAYFCASSPSGHHTEAFFGQGTRLTVV.

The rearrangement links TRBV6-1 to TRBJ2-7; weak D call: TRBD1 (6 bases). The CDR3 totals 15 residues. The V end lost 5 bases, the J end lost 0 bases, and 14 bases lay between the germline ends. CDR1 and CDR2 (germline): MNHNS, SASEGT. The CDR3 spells CASSSGAVSSYEQYF. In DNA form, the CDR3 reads TGTGCCAGCAGTTCAGGGGCGGTAAGCTCCTACGAGCAGTACTTC.

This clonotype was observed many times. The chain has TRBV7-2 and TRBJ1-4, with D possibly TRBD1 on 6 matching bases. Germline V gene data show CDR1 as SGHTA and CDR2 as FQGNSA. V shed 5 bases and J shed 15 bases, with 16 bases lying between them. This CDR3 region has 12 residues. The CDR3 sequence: CASSKGGGALFF. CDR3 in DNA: TGTGCCAGCAGCAAAGGGGGGGGCGCATTGTTTTTT.

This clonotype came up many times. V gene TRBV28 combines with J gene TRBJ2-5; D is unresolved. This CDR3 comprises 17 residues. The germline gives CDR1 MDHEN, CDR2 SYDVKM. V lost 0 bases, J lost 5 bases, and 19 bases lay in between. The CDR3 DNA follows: TGTGCCAGCAGTTTATGGTCAAACTCTCCCGACGCCGAGACCCAGTACTTC. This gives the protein CASSLWSNSPDAETQYF.

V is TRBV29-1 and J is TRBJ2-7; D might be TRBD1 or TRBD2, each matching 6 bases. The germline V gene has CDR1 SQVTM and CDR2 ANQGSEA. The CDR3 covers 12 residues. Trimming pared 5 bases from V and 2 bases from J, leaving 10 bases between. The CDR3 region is CSVLRDTYEQYF. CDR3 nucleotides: TGCAGCGTTTTGCGGGACACCTACGAGCAGTACTTC.

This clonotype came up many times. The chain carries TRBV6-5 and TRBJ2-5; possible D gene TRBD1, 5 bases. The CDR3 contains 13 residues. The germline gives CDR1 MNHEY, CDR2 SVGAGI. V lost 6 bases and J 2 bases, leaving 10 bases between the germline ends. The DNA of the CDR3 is TGTGCCAGCAGCCCACAGGTTCAAGAGACCCAGTACTTC. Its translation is CASSPQVQETQYF.

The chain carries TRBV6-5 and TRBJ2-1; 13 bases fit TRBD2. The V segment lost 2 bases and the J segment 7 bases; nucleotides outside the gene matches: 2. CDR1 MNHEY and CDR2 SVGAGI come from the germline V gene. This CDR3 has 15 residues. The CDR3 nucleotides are TGTGCCAGCAGTTACGGACTAGCGGGGGCAAATGAGCAGTTCTTC. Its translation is CASSYGLAGANEQFF.

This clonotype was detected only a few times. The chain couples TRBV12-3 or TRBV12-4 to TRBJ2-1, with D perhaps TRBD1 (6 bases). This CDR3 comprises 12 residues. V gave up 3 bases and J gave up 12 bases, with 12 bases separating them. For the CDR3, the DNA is TGTGCCAGCAGTTTCGGACAGTCTTCGCAGTTCTTC. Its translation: CASSFGQSSQFF.